This T cell receptor beta chain was captured in a study of blood T cell repertoires in COVID-19. Participants came from some 23 US areas, aged about 18 to 90 years. Two negative PCRs, clearance, or symptom resolution had been documented for recovered Cohort 3 donors. In the original workflow: Amplified reference gene primers provided the basis for estimating nucleated cell counts. The table came from immunoSEQ multiplex PCR; TCRdb's copy has only in-frame clones and leaves some out. V, J and clone size reflect that table, while D and trimming were determined from the DNA. The sample includes 180,000 or so clones, over 70% of them seen just once. The V end lost 0 bases, the J end lost 5 bases, and 17 bases lay between the germline ends. CDR3 length equals 18 residues. The germline gives CDR1 LNHDA, CDR2 SQIVND (reference sequence).

The clonotype originates from a man in his forties or fifties who had recovered from COVID-19. The chain employs TRBV19 and TRBJ1-6; D may be TRBD1 (5 bases). Material for sequencing was PBMCs or T cells enriched from blood (not recorded which). As DNA, the CDR3 is TGTGCCAGTAGTATAGATCGCGCGGGAGGGGCACATAATTCACCCCTCCACTTT. This translates into CASSIDRAGGAHNSPLHF.